The entry below gives a single T cell receptor (beta chain) sequence along with its context. As yet, its antigen is unknown. Using RNA transcripts as the source, TCR beta CDR3 regions were amplified. The HTBI set primed first-round TCR CDR3 RT-PCR. Each CDR3 protein is one row after TCRdb ran MiXCR on the multiplex PCR reads. The sample records about 550,000 distinct CDR3 sequences, around 20% being singletons. Germline values: CDR1 DFQATT, CDR2 SNEGSKA (reference sequence). With 5 bases removed from V and 2 bases from J, the gap between germline ends came to 16 bases. The CDR3 is made up of 15 amino acids. This sample was taken from a study of T cells in Graves' hyperthyroidism and ophthalmopathy. Study-wide results and limits: Most expanded thyroid clonotypes above 0.001 recurred in blood.

Stable hyperthyroidism: no ophthalmopathy progression over 18 months of follow-up. Diagnoses rested on clinical symptoms, serum thyroxine and TRAb, thyroid ultrasound and orbital computed tomography. The sample comprised blood. The V call is TRBV20-1, the J call TRBJ1-5; D might be TRBD1 (5 bases). The sequence derives from a young man with Graves' hyperthyroidism. The CDR3 loop is CSARKGGTGNQPQHF. The CDR3 DNA sequence: TGCAGTGCTCGGAAGGGAGGGACGGGCAATCAGCCCCAGCATTTT.